Presented here are 16 T cell receptor beta chains from one specimen sequenced in a study of blood T cell repertoires in COVID-19. Repertoires were generated with immunoSEQ multiplex PCR, while TCRdb's copy carries only in-frame clones and drops some. The sample includes about 180,000 clones, around 89% of them seen just once. Sequenced input: peripheral blood. The receptors originated from a woman aged 25 to 39 with acute or convalescent COVID-19.

The CDR3 sequence is CASSYSASSTGELFF. The CDR3 DNA reads as TGTGCCAGCAGTTACTCCGCTAGTAGCACCGGGGAGCTGTTTTTT. The J gene is TRBJ2-2, the V gene TRBV6-5, with unresolved D. CDR3 length: 15 amino acids. Per germline, CDR1 MNHEY and CDR2 SVGAGI. V was shortened by 0 bases and J by 4 bases, with 9 bases between the two germline ends.

This clone appeared a single time. The CDR3 sequence: CASGLYEQYF. CDR3 in DNA: TGTGCCAGCGGACTCTACGAGCAGTACTTC. The chain joins TRBV27 to TRBJ2-7; weak D call: TRBD2 (5 bases). The germline gives CDR1 MNHEY, CDR2 SMNVEV (reference sequence). The germline V and J ends were trimmed by 8 bases and 3 bases, with 5 bases remaining between them. The CDR3 covers 10 residues.

The rearrangement uses TRBV29-1 and TRBJ2-7, with TRBD2 as a possible D gene (6 bases). V was pared by 5 bases and J by 4 bases, with 15 bases between. The germline CDR1 and CDR2 sequences are SQVTM and ANQGSEA. The CDR3 has 13 amino acids. In DNA, the CDR3 is TGCAGCGTTTTGGAGGGATTCAAATACGAGCAGTACTTC. It translates to CSVLEGFKYEQYF.

This clone was seen more than once but under ten times. The V call is TRBV11-2, the J call TRBJ1-5; D not certain. Germline assignment: CDR1 SGHAT and CDR2 FQNNGV. This CDR3 is 14 amino acids long. Trimming left V 1 base short and J 7 bases short, with 11 bases between. The DNA of the CDR3 is TGTGCCAGCAGCTTAGGGGCAGGAGGGCAGCCCCAGCATTTT. Encoded protein: CASSLGAGGQPQHF.

The V and J genes are TRBV29-1 and TRBJ1-4; 7 bases line up with TRBD1. V shed 7 bases, J shed 10 bases, and the junction held 18 bases outside the gene matches. Looked up from germline, CDR1 is SQVTM and CDR2 is ANQGSEA. The CDR3 runs to 15 residues. CDR3 in DNA: TGCAGCGCAACCGAAGGGGGCGGAGGAGACGGAAAACTGTTTTTT. This translates into CSATEGGGGDGKLFF.

The rearrangement links TRBV27 to TRBJ1-6; unclear D gene. With 8 bases removed from V and 4 bases from J, the gap between germline ends came to 15 bases. The CDR3 sequence is 15 residues long. CDR1 and CDR2 (germline): MNHEY, SMNVEV (reference sequence). CDR3 bases: TGTGCCAGCGGAATTCACGGGAGTTATAATTCACCCCTCCACTTT. Translated: CASGIHGSYNSPLHF.

The chain recombines TRBV7-9 with TRBJ1-2; D is perhaps TRBD1 (5 bases). CDR3 length: 12 residues. V shed 2 bases and J shed 5 bases, with 6 bases lying between them. Germline V CDR1 and CDR2: SEHNR, FQNEAQ (reference sequence). Here the CDR3 reads CASSLPGYGYTF. The CDR3 bases are TGTGCCAGCAGCTTACCAGGGTATGGCTACACCTTC.

The chain has TRBV5-1 and TRBJ2-2; 8 positions match TRBD2. Germline lookup yields CDR1 SGHRS and CDR2 YFSETQ. CDR3 size: 16 residues. V was clipped by 4 bases and J by 3 bases; unmatched bases: 8. The DNA for the CDR3 is TGCGCCAGCAGCCTAAGCGGGAGTCGAGACACCGGGGAGCTGTTTTTT. Encoded protein: CASSLSGSRDTGELFF.

This chain joins TRBV10-3 and TRBJ1-1; TRBD1 is a possible D gene (6 bases). V shed 11 bases and J shed 2 bases, with 18 bases lying between them. Germline values: CDR1 ENHRY, CDR2 SYGVKD. This CDR3 is 14 amino acids long. The CDR3 region has the DNA TGTGCCGCCCAGTTAGACAGGAGCAACACTGAAGCTTTCTTT. Encoded protein: CAAQLDRSNTEAFF.

V and J are TRBV11-3 and TRBJ1-2, with unresolved D. V lost 3 bases and J lost 6, with 8 bases in between. The CDR3 spans 12 residues. Germline loops: CDR1 SGHNT, CDR2 YENEEA. In nucleotides, the CDR3 is TGTGCCAGCAGCTTGGCCGGGGATGGCTACACCTTC. Encoded protein: CASSLAGDGYTF. Full variable domain (remainder filled in from reference TRBV11-3 and TRBJ1-2): EAGVVQSPRYKIIEKKQPVAFWCNPISGHNTLYWYLQNLGQGPELLIRYENEEAVDDSQLPKDRFSAERLKGVDSTLKIQPAELGDSAVYLCASSLAGDGYTFGSGTRLTVV.

The V call is TRBV3-1 (or the pseudogene TRBV3-2), the J call TRBJ2-2, with TRBD2 matching 8 bases. Losses at the gene ends were 2 bases for V and 5 bases for J; bases not matched to a gene: 4. The germline V gene encodes CDR1 LGHDT and CDR2 YNNKEL (reference sequence). The CDR3 length is 15 residues. As DNA, the CDR3 is TGTGCCAGCAGCCAACGGGAGGGACGGACCGGGGAGCTGTTTTTT. This sequence encodes CASSQREGRTGELFF.

The chain joins TRBV24-1 to TRBJ1-2; TRBD1 matches 12 bases. Germline V CDR1 and CDR2: KGHDR, SFDVKD. The CDR3 contains 15 residues. V shed 2 bases, J shed 6 bases, and the junction held 3 bases outside the gene matches. The CDR3: CATSDSGQGADGYTF. In nucleotides, the CDR3 is TGTGCCACCAGTGATTCGGGACAGGGGGCCGATGGCTACACCTTC.

The gene calls are TRBV6-5 and TRBJ1-2, with 11 bases aligning to TRBD1. This CDR3 is 12 amino acids long. Germline lookup yields CDR1 MNHEY and CDR2 SVGAGI. The ends lost 6 bases at V and 6 bases at J; junction bases unmatched: 0. CDR3 amino acids: CASRGQGDGYTF. The CDR3, as DNA: TGTGCCAGCAGGGGACAGGGGGATGGCTACACCTTC.

The CDR3 region has the DNA TGTGCCAGCAGCTTAGGGACAGGGTTAGGTGAGCAGTTCTTC. Encoded protein: CASSLGTGLGEQFF. The J gene is TRBJ2-1, the V gene TRBV7-2; the match to TRBD1 covers 8 bases. CDR3 size: 14 residues. Germline V gives CDR1 SGHTA, CDR2 FQGNSA. V shed 1 base, J shed 9 bases, and the junction held 5 bases outside the gene matches.

The V gene is TRBV7-9, the J gene TRBJ1-2, with D hard to call. V shed 1 base and J shed 7 bases, with 13 bases lying between them. Per the germline V gene, CDR1 is SEHNR and CDR2 is FQNEAQ (reference sequence). The CDR3 is 14 residues long. The CDR3 loop reads CASSLGQTSGGYTF. The CDR3 DNA reads as TGTGCCAGCAGCTTAGGGCAGACATCAGGTGGCTACACCTTC.

V is TRBV6-6 and J is TRBJ1-1; no reliable D call. Germline V CDR1 and CDR2: MNHNY, SVGAGI (reference sequence). This CDR3 has 13 residues. Trimming cost V 3 bases and J 1 base, with 6 bases left between them. In DNA, the CDR3 is TGTGCCAGCAGTTATGGCCCGAACACTGAAGCTTTCTTT. It is translated as CASSYGPNTEAFF.